This entry lists 6 T cell receptor beta chains sequenced from one sample in a study of beta chain features in type 1 diabetes. Study findings and constraints: Type 1 diabetes patients had moderately but significantly shorter TCRB CDR3s in all four CD4+ subsets.

Their target antigens are unknown. The authors reverse transcribed all of the isolated RNA, so sequencing captured expressed TCRB transcripts. Profiled with immunoSEQ multiplex PCR; TCRdb holds only in-frame clones, not every one. This sample has some 240,000 clones, with 16% found just once. Specimen: naive CD4+ T cells from blood. All receptors come from a man aged 25-45 years with type 1 diabetes.

This clone was picked up a small number of times. The V gene is TRBV7-2, the J gene TRBJ1-1; D gene ambiguous. The germline V and J ends were trimmed by 5 bases and 3 bases, with 13 bases remaining between them. From germline, CDR1 is SGHTA and CDR2 FQGNSA. CDR3 length: 14 amino acids. The CDR3 reads CASSPELAYTEAFF. CDR3 DNA sequence: TGTGCCAGCAGCCCCGAATTAGCTTACACTGAAGCTTTCTTT.

The genes are TRBV9 and TRBJ2-1, with 9 bases identical to TRBD1. CDR3 length equals 14 residues. The germline gives CDR1 SGDLS, CDR2 YYNGEE. Losses at the gene ends were 3 bases for V and 5 bases for J; bases not matched to a gene: 3. The CDR3 DNA reads TGTGCCAGCAGCGCACAGGGGGCGAACAATGAGCAGTTCTTC. Amino acid sequence: CASSAQGANNEQFF. Supplemented by reference TRBV9 and TRBJ2-1, the full variable domain reads DSGVTQTPKHLITATGQRVTLRCSPRSGDLSVYWYQQSLDQGLQFLIQYYNGEERAKGNILERFSAQQFPDLHSELNLSSLELGDSALYFCASSAQGANNEQFFGPGTRLTVL.

There are a few counts of this clone. V usage is TRBV7-9 and J usage is TRBJ2-7, with 13 bases identical to TRBD2. There are 19 residues in the CDR3. CDR1 is SEHNR and CDR2 is FQNEAQ in the germline V gene (reference sequence). With V trimmed by 4 bases and J by 0 bases, 12 bases remained unmatched. For the CDR3, the DNA is TGTGCCAGCAGCTCCTCTCGGACTAGCGGGAGATTGGGCTCCTACGAGCAGTACTTC. It is translated as CASSSSRTSGRLGSYEQYF. Full variable domain (remainder filled in from reference TRBV7-9 and TRBJ2-7): DTGVSQNPRHKITKRGQNVTFRCDPISEHNRLYWYRQTLGQGPEFLTYFQNEAQLEKSRLLSDRFSAERPKGSFSTLEIQRTEQGDSAMYLCASSSSRTSGRLGSYEQYFGPGTRLTVT.

The chain couples TRBV7-9 to TRBJ2-1, with TRBD2 matching over 12 bases. Germline V gives CDR1 SEHNR, CDR2 FQNEAQ (reference sequence). This CDR3 is built from 14 residues. Trimming at V came to 0 bases and at J to 9 bases, leaving 0 bases not matched to a gene. CDR3 in DNA: TGTGCCAGCAGCTTAGCGGGACTAGCGGGTGAGCAGTTCTTC. This translates into CASSLAGLAGEQFF.

This sequence joins TRBV10-3 and TRBJ2-1; 7 nucleotides align to TRBD2. Trimming took 10 bases from V and 5 from J; bases not matched to a gene: 11. Germline V gives CDR1 ENHRY, CDR2 SYGVKD. The CDR3 sequence is 14 residues long. CDR3 sequence reads: CATEFPGGDNEQFF. The CDR3 DNA sequence: TGTGCCACTGAATTCCCGGGAGGCGACAATGAGCAGTTCTTC.

This clone came up a few times. Other DNA sequences of this sample code for an identical CDR3. The chain combines TRBV4-3 with TRBJ2-5; D unclear. V was cut by 0 bases and J by 4 bases, with 3 bases left in between. The CDR3 is 12 amino acids. The V gene's germline CDR1 is LGHNA and CDR2 YSLEER. The CDR3, as DNA: TGCGCCAGCAGCCAAGATCGAGAGACCCAGTACTTC. Translating gives CASSQDRETQYF.